A single T cell receptor beta chain is shown here with its context. The sample is drawn from a study of cytomegalovirus exposure and HLA in healthy donors. Overall study context: The approximately 120 validation repertoires used the same platform as the roughly 720 first-cohort repertoires (as reported by a later analysis).

TCRdb's table, derived via immunoSEQ multiplex PCR, lists solely in-frame clones and lacks some. The repertoire has 97,000 or so clones, approximately 90% of them found once; the top ten carry around 3.9%. The sequenced material came from PBMCs. This TCR derives from a woman in her twenties or thirties in good health and CMV-seronegative.

DNA of the CDR3: TGTGCCAGCACTGACTATGGCTACACCTTC. It codes for CASTDYGYTF. The chain employs TRBV6-1 and TRBJ1-2; D is ambiguous. This CDR3 has 10 residues. Germline V CDR1 and CDR2: MNHNS, SASEGT. With 7 bases removed from V and 3 bases from J, the gap between germline ends came to 3 bases.